These 4 T cell receptor beta chains came from one sample sequenced in a study of tumor-infiltrating lymphocytes in primary liver carcinoma. The authors made TCR beta cDNA from 500 ng total RNA with a constant-region primer. A slightly modified ARM-PCR protocol with three nested multiplex PCR rounds produced these TCR beta libraries. A C-beta reverse primer and TRBV1-TRBV30 forward primers served in each of the first two PCR rounds, at approximately 10 cycles apiece. Using its own MiXCR run on the multiplex PCR reads, TCRdb lists one record per CDR3 protein. The table records approximately 110,000 distinct CDR3 sequences, roughly 80% of them present only once. RNA and DNA were co-extracted from around 18-30 mg of unsorted bulk tissue. What was sequenced was liver tumor tissue from sampling region 3. The subset was: tumor region T3, left-lateral pole. The receptors derive from a man aged 35 to 55 with primary liver carcinoma and hepatitis B virus infection.

The CDR3, as DNA: TGTGCCAGTACGGAGGGGGCAATCCGGAGCATTCAGTACTTC. Protein: CASTEGAIRSIQYF. The chain couples TRBV12-3 or TRBV12-4 to TRBJ2-4; maybe TRBD1 (7 bases). Trimming cost V 9 bases and J 9 bases, with 21 bases left between them. This CDR3 comprises 14 residues.

Concerning this clonotype itself: The germline gene is not matched at one end of the junction; a read error may be the cause. The chain couples TRBV5-4 to TRBJ2-3, with D perhaps matching TRBD1 (5 bases). This CDR3 has 14 residues. Germline CDR1 and CDR2: SGHNT and YYREEE (reference sequence). The CDR3 is CASSLDKGADTQYF. The CDR3 bases are TGTGCCAGCAGCCTGGACAAGGGTGCAGATACGCAATATTTT.

To note about this clonotype: The junction departs from the called germline gene at one end, perhaps through a read error. This chain connects TRBV29-1 to TRBJ1-1; 9 positions match TRBD1. Germline CDR1 SQVTM, CDR2 ANQGSEA. The CDR3 covers 12 residues. CDR3 DNA sequence: TGCAGCACCATCGGACAGGGGACTGTAGCTTTCTTT. Translated, it gives CSTIGQGTVAFF. The full variable domain, its missing parts supplied by reference TRBV29-1 and TRBJ1-1, is SAVISQKPSRDICQRGTSLTIQCQVDSQVTMMFWYRQQPGQSLTLIATANQGSEATYESGFVIDKFPISRPNLTFSTLTVSNMSPEDSSIYLCSTIGQGTVAFFGQGTRLTVV.

In this sample, this clonotype turned up once. The junction shows a germline mismatch at one end, possibly a read error. The chain has TRBV6-5 and TRBJ2-7; 7 bases are a match to TRBD1. CDR3 size: 14 residues. CDR1 MNHEY and CDR2 SVGAGI come from the germline V gene. This chain's CDR3 is CASSARGGGYDQYF. The CDR3 nucleotides read TGTGCCAGCAGTGCTCGAGGGGGCGGATACGACCAGTACTTC.